The clone carrying this T cell receptor (beta chain) appeared many times. Its antigen is as yet unknown. HTBI primers from iRepertoire and Arm-PCR of CDR3 regions yielded the TCR beta libraries. TCRdb re-called the multiplex PCR reads through MiXCR, storing one row per CDR3 protein. The sample holds 400,000 to 500,000 distinct CDR3 sequences, 15% seen once. The sample belongs to a study of regulatory T cells in long-lasting Graves disease. Study-wide results and caveats: It was possible that the small sample size reduced accuracy.

Time point: newly diagnosed GD, antithyroid drugs for less than 3 months. PBMC-derived RNA was used for the TCR library. V dropped 2 bases and J dropped 2 bases, with 6 bases sitting between them. The CDR3 extends over 13 amino acids. In germline, CDR1 is MGHRA, CDR2 YSYEKL. These data also formed part of another study, on T cells in Graves' hyperthyroidism and ophthalmopathy. This second study says: Exclusions: uncontrolled infection, other autoimmune disease, pregnancy, lactation. Primed by the HTBI set, a first-round RT-PCR was run on the TCR CDR3. Researchers found most expanded thyroid clonotypes above 0.001 in blood as well.

The genes are TRBV4-1 and TRBJ2-5; D call uncertain. The clonotype was recovered from a woman aged 35 to 49 with Graves disease. The specimen comprised peripheral blood mononuclear cells (PBMCs), sampled at new diagnosis, from a patient treated with antithyroid drugs. Written as DNA, the CDR3 is TGCGCCAGCAGCCAATGGCAACAAGAGACCCAGTACTTC. Its protein product is CASSQWQQETQYF.